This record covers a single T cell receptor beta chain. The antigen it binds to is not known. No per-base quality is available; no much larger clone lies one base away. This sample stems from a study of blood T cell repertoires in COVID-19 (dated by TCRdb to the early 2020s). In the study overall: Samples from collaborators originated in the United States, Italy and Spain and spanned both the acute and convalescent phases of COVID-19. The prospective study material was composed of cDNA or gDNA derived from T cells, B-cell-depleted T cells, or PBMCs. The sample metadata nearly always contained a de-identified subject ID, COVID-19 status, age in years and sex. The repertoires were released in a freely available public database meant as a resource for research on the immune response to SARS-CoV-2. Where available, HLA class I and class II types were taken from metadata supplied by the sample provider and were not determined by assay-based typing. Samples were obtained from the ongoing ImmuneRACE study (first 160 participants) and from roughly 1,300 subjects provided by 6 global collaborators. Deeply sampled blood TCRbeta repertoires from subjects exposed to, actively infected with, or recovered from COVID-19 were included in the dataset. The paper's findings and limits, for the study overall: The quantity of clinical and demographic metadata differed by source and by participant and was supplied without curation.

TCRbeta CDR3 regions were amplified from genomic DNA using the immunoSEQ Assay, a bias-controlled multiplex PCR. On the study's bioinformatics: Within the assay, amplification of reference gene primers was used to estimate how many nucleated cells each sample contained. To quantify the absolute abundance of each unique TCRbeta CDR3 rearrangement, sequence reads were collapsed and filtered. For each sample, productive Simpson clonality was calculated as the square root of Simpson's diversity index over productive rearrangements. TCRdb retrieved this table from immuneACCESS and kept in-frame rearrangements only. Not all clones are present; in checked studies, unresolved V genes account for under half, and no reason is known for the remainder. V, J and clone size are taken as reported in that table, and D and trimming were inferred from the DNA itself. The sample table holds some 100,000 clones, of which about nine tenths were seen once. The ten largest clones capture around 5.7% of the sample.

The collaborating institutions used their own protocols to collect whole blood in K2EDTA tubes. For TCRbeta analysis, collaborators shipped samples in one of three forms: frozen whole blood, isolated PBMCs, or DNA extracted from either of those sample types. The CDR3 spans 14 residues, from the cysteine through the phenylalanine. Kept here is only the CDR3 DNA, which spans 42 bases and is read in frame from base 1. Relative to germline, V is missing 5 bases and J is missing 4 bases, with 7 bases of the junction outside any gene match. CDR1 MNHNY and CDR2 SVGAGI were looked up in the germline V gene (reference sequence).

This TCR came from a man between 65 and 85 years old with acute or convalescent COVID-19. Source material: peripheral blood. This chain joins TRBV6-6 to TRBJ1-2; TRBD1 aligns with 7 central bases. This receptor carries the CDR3 CASSATGLGYGYTF. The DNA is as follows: TGTGCCAGCAGTGCGACAGGGCTCGGCTATGGCTACACCTTC.